This entry describes one T cell receptor (beta chain). The data originate from a study of CD8 T cells in Susac syndrome. RNA in amounts of 0.5 to 1 ug was reverse transcribed with random hexamers. One entry per CDR3 protein results from TCRdb running MiXCR on the immunoSEQ multiplex PCR reads. The sample has 300,000 to 350,000 distinct CDR3 sequences, 92% seen once; the top ten hold roughly 0.07%. It was negative isolation that provided the CD8+ and CD4+ T cells, whereas TEMRA cells were enriched by FACS. Germline CDR1 and CDR2: MNHEY and SVGEGT. The V end lost 4 bases, the J end lost 7 bases, and 11 bases lay between the germline ends. CDR3 length: 13 amino acids.

J is TRBJ1-5 and V is TRBV6-2 or TRBV6-3; no clear D gene. This sequence originates from a human donor with multiple sclerosis. Sequencing was carried out using CD4+ T cells from PBMCs. The CDR3 coding sequence is TGTGCCAGCAGTTTGCCTAATTGGCAGCCCCAGCATTTT. Translated, it gives CASSLPNWQPQHF.